Listed here is a single TCR beta chain. This clonotype was seen a few times. Its antigen is currently not known. The sample holds no much larger clone one base away, and base qualities are not on file. This entry belongs to a study of T cell repertoires in cytomegalovirus infection (dated by TCRdb to between 2018 and 2020). Study-wide context: The HLA type of each donor mattered for the analysis, because public TCR beta signatures pointed to carriage of CMV infection along with the matching HLA type.

Sequencing took place on an Illumina HiSeq 1500. TCRdb reanalyzed the raw reads on its own, using fastp at Q25 for trimming and MiXCR for clone calling, and kept in-frame beta chains. Identical CDR3 protein sequences are pooled into one entry, listed with their most common genes and DNA. The sample data list approximately 190,000 distinct CDR3 sequences, and roughly 9% of these were observed just once. The leading ten clones occupy roughly 5% of the sample. Study-wide conclusions, independent of this receptor: In both this cohort and an independent cohort of over 350 donors, the cumulative frequency of public TCR beta family members distinguished carriers of CMV infection plus the relevant HLA type. The ex vivo response was dominated by HLA-C-restricted CMV-specific TCR beta clonotypes, which also provided the single most frequent clonotype in two of eight donors.

The CDR3 contains 16 residues, cysteine and phenylalanine counted. CDR3 DNA is the only sequence kept; it has 48 bases, read in frame from the first base. V and J are truncated by 2 bases and 3 bases respectively, leaving an intervening sequence of 14 bases. Sequences KGHSH (CDR1) and LQKENI (CDR2) are obtained from the germline V gene. The rearranged chain carries TRBV18 and TRBJ1-5; TRBD1 might be the D gene, on 6 matching bases. This TCR was sampled from a human donor in good health (CMV status not recorded). Some clones in this sample may be carry-over from other donors' samples. Sequencing used PBMCs. CDR3 protein: CASSPVRAGVNQPQHF. DNA sequence: TGTGCCAGCTCACCAGTCCGGGCAGGGGTCAATCAGCCCCAGCATTTT.